Included here is one TCR beta chain sequence, with context. Its antigen is as yet unknown. Per the germline V gene, CDR1 is LNHDA and CDR2 is SQIVND (reference sequence). V dropped 3 bases and J dropped 6; count of bases not matched to a gene: 3. The CDR3 runs to 14 residues. MiXCR was run by TCRdb on the reads, yielding one entry per CDR3 protein. The data hold about 770,000 distinct CDR3 sequences, with about 28% observed a single time. The record originates from a study of T cell repertoires in cytomegalovirus infection. About the research overall: Well-studied HLA-B-restricted epitopes and recently identified HLA-C-restricted epitopes of CMV were both used in the study. From public TCR beta signatures came an indication of both CMV infection and matching HLA type.

Study results and caveats: CMV-specific HLA-C-restricted TCR beta clonotypes dominated the ex vivo response. The study identified carriers of CMV plus the relevant HLA from cumulative public TCR beta family frequency.

The sequenced sample was cultured CD8+ T cells from PBMCs, obtained from culture after CMV antigen stimulation. The gene calls are TRBV19 and TRBJ1-3; TRBD1 aligns across 9 bases. The receptor comes from a human donor in good health (CMV status not recorded). Some clones in this sample may be carry-over from other donors' samples. The CDR3 DNA is TGTGCCAGTAGTATCCCACAGGGGGCAAACACCATATATTTT. It is translated as CASSIPQGANTIYF.